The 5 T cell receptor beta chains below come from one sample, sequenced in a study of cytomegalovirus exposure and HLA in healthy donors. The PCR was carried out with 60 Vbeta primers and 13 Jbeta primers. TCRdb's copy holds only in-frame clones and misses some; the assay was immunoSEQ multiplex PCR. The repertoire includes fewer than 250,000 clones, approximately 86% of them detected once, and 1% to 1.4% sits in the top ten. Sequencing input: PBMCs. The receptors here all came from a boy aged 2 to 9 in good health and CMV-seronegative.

CDR3 sequence (DNA): TGTGCCAGCAGCGGGAGACAGGGTAACTACAATGAGCAGTTCTTC. Its translation: CASSGRQGNYNEQFF. V and J are TRBV2 and TRBJ2-1, with a possible D match to TRBD1 (7 bases). V dropped 6 bases and J dropped 3 bases, with 15 bases sitting between them. CDR3 size: 15 residues. Germline V gene lookup returns CDR1 SNHLY and CDR2 FYNNEI.

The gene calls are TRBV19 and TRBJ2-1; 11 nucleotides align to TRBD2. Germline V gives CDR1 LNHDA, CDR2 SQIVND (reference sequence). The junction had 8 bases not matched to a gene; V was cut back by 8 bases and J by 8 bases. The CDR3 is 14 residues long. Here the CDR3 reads CASRNLAGGYEQFF. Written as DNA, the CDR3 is TGTGCCAGTCGTAACCTAGCGGGGGGCTATGAGCAGTTCTTC. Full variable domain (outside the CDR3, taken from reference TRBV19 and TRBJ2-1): DGGITQSPKYLFRKEGQNVTLSCEQNLNHDAMYWYRQDPGQGLRLIYYSQIVNDFQKGDIAEGYSVSREKKESFPLTVTSAQKNPTAFYLCASRNLAGGYEQFFGPGTRLTVL.

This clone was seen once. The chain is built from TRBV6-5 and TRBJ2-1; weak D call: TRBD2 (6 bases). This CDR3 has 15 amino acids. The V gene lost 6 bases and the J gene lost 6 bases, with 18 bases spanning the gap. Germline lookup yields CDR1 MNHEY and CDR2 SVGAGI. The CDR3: CASRPTGTATNEQFF. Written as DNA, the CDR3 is TGTGCCAGCAGGCCAACCGGGACTGCGACCAATGAGCAGTTCTTC.

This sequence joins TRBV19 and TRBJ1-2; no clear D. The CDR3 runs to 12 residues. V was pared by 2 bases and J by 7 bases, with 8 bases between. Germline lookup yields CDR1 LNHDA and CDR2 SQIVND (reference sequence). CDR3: CASSIRGGGYTF. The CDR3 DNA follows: TGTGCCAGTAGTATACGGGGAGGTGGCTACACCTTC. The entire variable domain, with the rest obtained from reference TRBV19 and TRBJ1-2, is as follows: DGGITQSPKYLFRKEGQNVTLSCEQNLNHDAMYWYRQDPGQGLRLIYYSQIVNDFQKGDIAEGYSVSREKKESFPLTVTSAQKNPTAFYLCASSIRGGGYTFGSGTRLTVV.

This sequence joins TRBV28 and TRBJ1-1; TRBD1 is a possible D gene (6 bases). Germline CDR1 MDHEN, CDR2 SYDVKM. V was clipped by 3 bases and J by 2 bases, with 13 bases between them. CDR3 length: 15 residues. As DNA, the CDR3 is TGTGCCAGCAGTTTCTCACAGGGATTAAACACTGAAGCTTTCTTT. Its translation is CASSFSQGLNTEAFF.